In its sample, the clone carrying this T cell receptor beta chain was seen a few times. Generated by immunoSEQ multiplex PCR, the TCRdb table keeps only in-frame clones and is missing some. The sample holds fewer than 1.4 million clones; 75% to 85% are singletons and the top ten take 0.61%. The sample comes from a study of shared clonotypes between healthy human individuals. Germline CDR1 WNHNN, CDR2 SYGVQD (reference sequence). After removal of 0 bases from V and 7 bases from J, the junction contained 3 bases not matched to a gene. The CDR3 is 14 residues long. The clonotype was recovered from a young man in good health. Some clones in this sample may be carry-over from other donors' samples. This sequence joins TRBV10-1 and TRBJ2-1; 7 bases agree with TRBD1. Specimen: memory CD4+ T cells from PBMCs. Subset denoted: CD45RA-negative fraction. CDR3 DNA sequence: TGCGCCAGCAGTGAGTCAAGGGGGCAAAATGAGCAGTTCTTC. This encodes CASSESRGQNEQFF.